These 29 T cell receptor beta chains were sequenced from one sample in a study of shared clonotypes between healthy human individuals. Generated by immunoSEQ multiplex PCR, the TCRdb table keeps only in-frame clones and is missing some. The sample carries approximately 700,000 clones, around three quarters recorded once. The specimen was memory CD4+ T cells sorted from blood. Subset of the sample: CD45RA-negative fraction. The source of these receptors is a woman in her 30s in good health.

The rearrangement uses TRBV18 and TRBJ2-5, with 7 bases that match TRBD2. The CDR3 has 14 residues. Germline loops: CDR1 KGHSH, CDR2 LQKENI. V dropped 8 bases and J dropped 3; count of bases not matched to a gene: 9. The DNA for the CDR3 is TGTGCCAGCCGAGACAGAGGGAGGGAAGAGACCCAGTACTTC. Amino acid sequence: CASRDRGREETQYF.

The rearrangement uses TRBV29-1 and TRBJ2-1; 13 bases are a match to TRBD2. Trimming cost V 4 bases and J 8 bases; bases outside gene matches: 8. The germline V gene encodes CDR1 SQVTM and CDR2 ANQGSEA. The CDR3 is 15 residues long. CDR3 protein: CSVGTSGSHVDEQFF. The CDR3 DNA reads as TGCAGCGTTGGGACTAGCGGGAGCCATGTCGATGAGCAGTTCTTC.

The chain is built from TRBV5-1 and TRBJ1-1; D may be TRBD1 (5 bases). The germline V gene has CDR1 SGHRS and CDR2 YFSETQ. With 4 bases removed from V and 4 bases from J, the gap between germline ends came to 14 bases. The CDR3 runs 14 residues. The CDR3 is CASSPWGGSTEAFF. CDR3 coding DNA: TGCGCCAGCAGCCCCTGGGGGGGGAGCACTGAAGCTTTCTTT.

J is TRBJ2-3 and V is TRBV4-1; TRBD2 matches 7 bases. V was clipped by 1 base and J by 4 bases; unmatched bases: 2. The CDR3 covers 14 residues. From germline, CDR1 is MGHRA and CDR2 YSYEKL. The DNA for the CDR3 is TGCGCCAGCAGCCAAGGGACTAGGGCAGATACGCAGTATTTT. Its translation: CASSQGTRADTQYF.

Note on this clone: An end of the junction does not agree with germline; a read error may underlie this. The chain combines TRBV27 with TRBJ1-5; a weak D match, TRBD1 (6 bases). Looked up from germline, CDR1 is MNHEY and CDR2 is SMNVEV (reference sequence). The CDR3 contains 11 residues. The DNA of the CDR3 is TGTGCCAGCAGCGAACCTCGGGGGCCGGATTTT. This encodes CASSEPRGPDF.

The V call is TRBV7-8, the J call TRBJ1-1, with a weak D call TRBD1 (5 bases). The V gene lost 1 base and the J gene lost 2 bases, with 8 bases spanning the gap. The CDR3 spans 14 residues. Germline values: CDR1 SGHVS, CDR2 FQNEAQ. The CDR3 coding sequence is TGTGCCAGCAGCTTAGTACAGGCAAACACTGAAGCTTTCTTT. It is translated as CASSLVQANTEAFF.

This clone was counted a few times. The chain is built from TRBV7-9 and TRBJ2-3; D is possibly TRBD1 or TRBD2 (5 bases each). This CDR3 comprises 13 residues. Trimming removed 11 bases at V and 6 bases at J, with 18 bases between. Germline loops: CDR1 SEHNR, CDR2 FQNEAQ (reference sequence). The CDR3 loop is CAGTRVGTDTQYF. CDR3 nucleotide sequence: TGTGCCGGTACCAGGGTAGGGACGGATACGCAGTATTTT.

This clone was seen once. The gene calls are TRBV7-2 and TRBJ2-1; TRBD1 matches 9 bases. V gave up 5 bases and J gave up 3 bases; unmatched junction bases: 2. This CDR3 contains 14 residues. Germline V CDR1 and CDR2: SGHTA, FQGNSA. In DNA form, the CDR3 reads TGTGCCAGCAGCCGGGACAGGGTCTACAATGAGCAGTTCTTC. It codes for CASSRDRVYNEQFF.

The chain joins TRBV2 to TRBJ1-2; 8 nucleotides match TRBD1. Germline CDR1 is SNHLY and CDR2 is FYNNEI. The J segment lost 8 bases and the V segment lost 7 bases, leaving 6 bases of the junction unmatched. The CDR3 is made up of 12 amino acids. CDR3: CASKQQGEGYTF. CDR3 in DNA: TGTGCCAGCAAACAACAGGGGGAGGGCTACACCTTC.

The J gene is TRBJ1-2, the V gene TRBV6-5; 8 nucleotides match TRBD1. Germline CDR1 MNHEY, CDR2 SVGAGI. The CDR3 contains 16 residues. Trimming took 0 bases from V and 5 from J; bases not matched to a gene: 8. CDR3 in DNA: TGTGCCAGCAGTTACTCGAAGTGGACAGGGATTTATGGCTACACCTTC. Residues: CASSYSKWTGIYGYTF.

This rearrangement joins TRBV5-4 to TRBJ2-5, with 9 positions matching TRBD1. V was pared by 5 bases and J by 5 bases, with 10 bases of the junction left unmatched. Germline V CDR1 and CDR2: SGHNT, YYREEE (reference sequence). The CDR3 spans 15 residues. The CDR3 DNA sequence: TGTGCCAGCAGATCAAGGACAGGGGCCCCGGAGACCCAGTACTTC. Protein: CASRSRTGAPETQYF.

The gene calls are TRBV5-4 and TRBJ2-2, with unresolved D. With 0 bases removed from V and 8 bases from J, the gap between germline ends came to 11 bases. This CDR3 is built from 14 residues. Germline CDR1 SGHNT, CDR2 YYREEE (reference sequence). CDR3 sequence (DNA): TGTGCCAGCAGCTTGGGGTCCTACGAGGGGGAGCTGTTTTTT. It is translated as CASSLGSYEGELFF.

As for this clone: Other DNA sequences of this sample code for an identical CDR3. The chain employs TRBV30 and TRBJ2-3; D gene unclear. The germline CDR1 and CDR2 sequences are GTSNPN and SVGIG (reference sequence). V gave up 2 bases and J gave up 6 bases, with 9 bases separating them. The CDR3 consists of 12 residues. DNA of the CDR3: TGTGCCTGGAGTCGCCGGGCGGATACGCAGTATTTT. Translated, it gives CAWSRRADTQYF.

The chain employs TRBV2 and TRBJ1-3; D gene ambiguous. This CDR3 is built from 14 residues. CDR1 and CDR2 from the germline V gene are SNHLY and FYNNEI. With 0 bases removed from V and 3 bases from J, the gap between germline ends came to 6 bases. The CDR3 is CASSEAGFGNTIYF. CDR3 nucleotides: TGTGCCAGCAGTGAAGCAGGGTTTGGAAACACCATATATTTT.

This chain's CDR3 is CASSLGKGTSMLNEQFF. The CDR3 DNA is TGTGCCAGCAGCTTAGGTAAAGGGACTAGCATGTTAAATGAGCAGTTCTTC. This chain links TRBV11-2 with TRBJ2-1; 9 positions match TRBD2. The germline CDR1 and CDR2 sequences are SGHAT and FQNNGV. Trimming at V came to 1 base and at J to 7 bases, leaving 11 bases not matched to a gene. The CDR3 loop spans 17 amino acids.

J is TRBJ2-2 and V is TRBV4-1; the match to TRBD2 covers 7 bases. Looked up from germline, CDR1 is MGHRA and CDR2 is YSYEKL. This CDR3 is 15 amino acids long. Trimming removed 2 bases from V and 5 bases from J; junction bases left unmatched: 5. CDR3 sequence: CASSQFAGETGELFF. For the CDR3, the DNA is TGCGCCAGCAGCCAATTTGCGGGAGAGACCGGGGAGCTGTTTTTT.

This chain joins TRBV9 and TRBJ1-3; 11 bases align to TRBD1. Germline V gene data show CDR1 as SGDLS and CDR2 as YYNGEE. The CDR3 covers 18 residues. With V trimmed by 3 bases and J by 2 bases, 10 bases remained unmatched. The CDR3 DNA reads as TGTGCCAGCAGCGCGGCCCATCCGGGACAGGGGGCTGGAAACACCATATATTTT. This gives the protein CASSAAHPGQGAGNTIYF.

The chain carries TRBV18 and TRBJ2-3; 7 nucleotides agree with TRBD1. V lost 3 bases and J lost 4; bases outside the gene matches: 7. The CDR3 is 15 amino acids. Per the germline V gene, CDR1 is KGHSH and CDR2 is LQKENI. The CDR3 protein is CASSPLDRAADTQYF. The CDR3 DNA follows: TGTGCCAGCTCACCCCTCGACAGGGCGGCAGATACGCAGTATTTT.

CDR3 sequence (DNA): TGCGCCAGCAGGGGGTTAGAGACCCAGTACTTC. This translates into CASRGLETQYF. J is TRBJ2-5 and V is TRBV10-2; D uncertain. Trimming removed 6 bases from V and 4 bases from J, with 6 bases in between. The CDR3 is 11 residues long. Germline CDR1 and CDR2: WSHSY and SAAADI.

This chain joins TRBV5-4 and TRBJ1-2, with D hard to call. V lost 2 bases, J lost 4 bases, and 9 bases lay in between. This CDR3 spans 13 amino acids. Germline V CDR1 and CDR2: SGHNT, YYREEE (reference sequence). CDR3 in DNA: TGTGCCAGCAGCTTACCGAACCTCTATGGCTACACCTTC. Translating gives CASSLPNLYGYTF.

This clone came up many times. This chain connects TRBV11-2 to TRBJ2-2; 9 positions match TRBD1. This CDR3 is 16 amino acids long. The ends lost 7 bases at V and 3 bases at J; junction bases unmatched: 9. Germline V gene lookup returns CDR1 SGHAT and CDR2 FQNNGV. CDR3 sequence reads: CASISTGTGHTGELFF. The CDR3 DNA reads TGTGCCAGCATCTCGACCGGGACAGGGCACACCGGGGAGCTGTTTTTT.

This chain links TRBV11-2 with TRBJ2-4; no definite D call. The V and J ends lost 0 bases and 2 bases respectively, with 2 bases between them. Per germline, CDR1 SGHAT and CDR2 FQNNGV. This CDR3 has 13 amino acids. The CDR3 coding sequence is TGTGCCAGCAGCTTAGATCCCAAAAACATTCAGTACTTC. Translation gives CASSLDPKNIQYF.

A few counts support this clone. V gene TRBV15 combines with J gene TRBJ1-5, with D tentatively TRBD1 (5 bases). Germline V CDR1 and CDR2: LNHNV, YYDKDF (reference sequence). V lost 0 bases to trimming and J lost 5 bases, with 11 bases between them. This CDR3 comprises 15 residues. The DNA for the CDR3 is TGTGCCACCAGCAGAGATCCCGACAGTTATCAGCCCCAGCATTTT. It specifies CATSRDPDSYQPQHF.

The chain employs TRBV6-5 and TRBJ1-2, with D unresolved. The CDR3 runs to 14 residues. Trimming pared 2 bases from V and 5 bases from J, leaving 12 bases between. The germline V gene encodes CDR1 MNHEY and CDR2 SVGAGI. The CDR3 loop reads CASSYGLGLYGYTF. The CDR3 bases are TGTGCCAGCAGTTACGGGTTGGGGTTGTATGGCTACACCTTC.

V and J are TRBV11-3 and TRBJ1-1; D call uncertain. CDR1 SGHNT and CDR2 YENEEA come from the germline V gene. Trimming took off 6 bases at V and 1 base at J, with 9 bases between the two ends. The CDR3 extends over 13 amino acids. CDR3 sequence: CASSKGANTEAFF. The CDR3 bases are TGTGCCAGCAGTAAAGGAGCGAACACTGAAGCTTTCTTT.

The rearrangement links TRBV6-6 to TRBJ1-4; a possible D gene is TRBD1 (5 bases). Trimming stripped 5 bases from V and 6 bases from J, with 16 bases between. Germline V gene lookup returns CDR1 MNHNY and CDR2 SVGAGI (reference sequence). The length of the CDR3 is 15 residues. CDR3 DNA sequence: TGTGCCAGCAGTAGGGTCCGGGACCGATATGAAAAACTGTTTTTT. This gives the protein CASSRVRDRYEKLFF.

A single count supports this clone. The rearrangement links TRBV10-3 to TRBJ1-5; D ambiguous. The CDR3 has 13 residues. The germline gives CDR1 ENHRY, CDR2 SYGVKD. V lost 3 bases to trimming and J lost 1 base, with 4 bases between them. This CDR3 reads CAISDMSNQPQHF. CDR3 DNA: TGTGCCATCAGTGACATGAGCAATCAGCCCCAGCATTTT.

This clone showed up just a few times. The chain uses TRBV7-8 and TRBJ2-7; 7 positions match TRBD1. This CDR3 region has 13 residues. Germline V gives CDR1 SGHVS, CDR2 FQNEAQ. J lost 5 bases, V lost 5 bases, and 6 bases had no gene match. As DNA, the CDR3 is TGTGCCAGCAGCGGGGGACAGATCAACGAGCAGTACTTC. Its protein is CASSGGQINEQYF.

This clone was observed a few times. The chain couples TRBV18 to TRBJ1-5; D unclear. CDR3 length equals 16 residues. Deletions cut 3 bases from V and 0 bases from J, with 12 bases between. Germline V lookup: CDR1 KGHSH, CDR2 LQKENI. This CDR3 reads CASSPGVGNSNQPQHF. CDR3 bases: TGTGCCAGCTCACCGGGAGTGGGGAATAGCAATCAGCCCCAGCATTTT. Variable domain in full (rest from reference TRBV18 and TRBJ1-5): NAGVMQNPRHLVRRRGQEARLRCSPMKGHSHVYWYRQLPEEGLKFMVYLQKENIIDESGMPKERFSAEFPKEGPSILRIQQVVRGDSAAYFCASSPGVGNSNQPQHFGDGTRLSIL.